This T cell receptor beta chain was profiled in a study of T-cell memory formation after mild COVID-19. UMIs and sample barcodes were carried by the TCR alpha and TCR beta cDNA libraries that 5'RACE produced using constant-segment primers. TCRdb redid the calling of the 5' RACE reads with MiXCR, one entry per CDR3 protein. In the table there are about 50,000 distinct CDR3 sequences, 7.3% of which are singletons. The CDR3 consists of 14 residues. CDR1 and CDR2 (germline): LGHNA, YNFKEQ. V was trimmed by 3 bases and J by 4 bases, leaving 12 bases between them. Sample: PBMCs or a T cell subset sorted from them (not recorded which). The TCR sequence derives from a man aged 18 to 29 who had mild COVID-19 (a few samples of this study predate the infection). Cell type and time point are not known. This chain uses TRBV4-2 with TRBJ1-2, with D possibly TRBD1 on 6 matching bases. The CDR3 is CASSQGGGSYGYTF. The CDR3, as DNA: TGTGCCAGCAGCCAGGGGGGGGGCTCCTATGGCTACACCTTC.